The rows below give T cell receptor beta chains drawn from one sample of a study of early T cells in non-severe SARS-CoV-2 infection. TCRdb reprocessed the 5' RACE reads via MiXCR and lists one record per CDR3 protein. The repertoire holds 81,000 or so distinct CDR3 sequences, with approximately 12% as singletons. Sequencing used whole blood. The source of these receptors is an adult who was a healthcare worker with PCR-confirmed SARS-CoV-2 infection or an uninfected control (not recorded which). Both conserved end residues are part of each CDR3. The order of the fields is J gene, V gene, clone size, D gene, CDR3 protein. D genes are given only for firm matches. Clone size is stated in some rows and not others, as once, few, many or a class when expanded.

J: TRBJ1-5
V: TRBV14
size: NA
D: NA
CDR3: CASSQGGNQPQHF

J: TRBJ2-5
V: TRBV11-2
size: NA
D: NA
CDR3: CASSLSGSKETQYF

J: TRBJ2-7
V: TRBV28
size: many
D: TRBD1
CDR3: CASGDRVPYEQYF

J: TRBJ2-1
V: TRBV28
size: NA
D: TRBD2
CDR3: CASSLPHPSSGIRTLGEFF

J: TRBJ2-1
V: TRBV7-2
size: few
D: TRBD2
CDR3: CASSPNPGLAVEQFF

J: TRBJ2-1
V: TRBV3-1
size: NA
D: TRBD1
CDR3: CASSARDSSYNEQFF

J: TRBJ1-2
V: TRBV20-1
size: many
D: TRBD1
CDR3: CSARGGTGDSNGYTF

J: TRBJ2-1
V: TRBV20-1
size: medium-sized
D: TRBD1
CDR3: CSYSDNRGGNEQFF

J: TRBJ2-7
V: TRBV27
size: NA
D: NA
CDR3: CASSLMAGVSYEQYF

J: TRBJ2-2
V: TRBV7-9
size: many
D: TRBD2
CDR3: CASSPPSGTGELFF

J: TRBJ1-6
V: TRBV9
size: few
D: NA
CDR3: CASSPHSGSSYNSPLHF

J: TRBJ2-7
V: TRBV7-9
size: NA
D: NA
CDR3: CASSLGPNEQYF

J: TRBJ1-2
V: TRBV23-1
size: NA
D: NA
CDR3: CASSFGWTVGHGYTF

J: TRBJ2-7
V: TRBV28
size: NA
D: TRBD1
CDR3: CASSPSRPWTGGAGEQYF

J: TRBJ1-5
V: TRBV6-6
size: many
D: NA
CDR3: CASSDSQNQPQHF

J: TRBJ2-7
V: TRBV28
size: NA
D: TRBD2
CDR3: CASSLSLGLAGGYEQYF

J: TRBJ2-7
V: TRBV28
size: NA
D: NA
CDR3: CASSLPARVNEQYF

J: TRBJ1-2
V: TRBV29-1
size: few
D: TRBD1
CDR3: CSVDREGYGYTF

J: TRBJ2-2
V: TRBV2
size: NA
D: TRBD2
CDR3: CASTLTSGNRVTGELFF

J: TRBJ2-1
V: TRBV9
size: many
D: NA
CDR3: CASSAGQFIEQFF

J: TRBJ2-7
V: TRBV20-1
size: few
D: NA
CDR3: CSARGELQGMSYEQYF

J: TRBJ1-2
V: TRBV12-3/TRBV12-4
size: NA
D: NA
CDR3: CASSLRRVVTF

J: TRBJ1-2
V: TRBV5-5
size: few
D: TRBD1
CDR3: CASSFTGDGYTF

J: TRBJ2-4
V: TRBV27
size: many
D: NA
CDR3: CASSLKRFDIQYF

J: TRBJ2-1
V: TRBV20-1
size: NA
D: NA
CDR3: CSGQPDYNEQFF

J: TRBJ2-5
V: TRBV20-1
size: many
D: TRBD2
CDR3: CSARDRASGSFLGETQYF

J: TRBJ2-7
V: TRBV4-2
size: few
D: NA
CDR3: CASSQDLTTLPQYF

J: TRBJ1-2
V: TRBV29-1
size: many
D: TRBD1
CDR3: CSGGQGARGYTF

J: TRBJ1-1
V: TRBV18
size: few
D: NA
CDR3: CASSKEGLNTEAFF

J: TRBJ1-6
V: TRBV28
size: NA
D: TRBD1
CDR3: CASRIQGGNSPLHF

J: TRBJ2-1
V: TRBV28
size: many
D: TRBD2
CDR3: CASSASGGSSYNEQFF

J: TRBJ2-1
V: TRBV28
size: NA
D: NA
CDR3: CASSSPGSAHNEQFF

J: TRBJ1-3
V: TRBV9
size: NA
D: TRBD1
CDR3: CASSVVGQFSGNTIYF

J: TRBJ2-7
V: TRBV7-6
size: few
D: TRBD2
CDR3: CASSVAGAGPYEQYF

J: TRBJ2-7
V: TRBV13
size: NA
D: NA
CDR3: CASSLGVGRGYEQYF

J: TRBJ2-5
V: TRBV5-1
size: NA
D: NA
CDR3: CASSATGRETQYF

J: TRBJ1-2
V: TRBV4-1
size: NA
D: TRBD1
CDR3: CASSQDELQGIGYTF

J: TRBJ2-1
V: TRBV7-3
size: few
D: TRBD2
CDR3: CASSQVSGRGFGEQFF